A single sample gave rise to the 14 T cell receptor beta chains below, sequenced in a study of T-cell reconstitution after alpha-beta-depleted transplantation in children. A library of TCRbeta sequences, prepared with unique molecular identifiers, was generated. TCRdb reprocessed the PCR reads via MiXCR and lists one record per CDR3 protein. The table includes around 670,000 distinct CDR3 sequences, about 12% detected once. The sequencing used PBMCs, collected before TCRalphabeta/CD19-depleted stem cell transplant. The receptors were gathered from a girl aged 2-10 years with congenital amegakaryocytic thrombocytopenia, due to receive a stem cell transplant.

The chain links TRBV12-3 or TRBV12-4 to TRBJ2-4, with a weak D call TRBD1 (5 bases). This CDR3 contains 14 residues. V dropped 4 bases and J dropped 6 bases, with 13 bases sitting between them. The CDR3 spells CASSWLGARNIQYF. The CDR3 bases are TGTGCCAGCAGTTGGTTAGGGGCGAGAAACATTCAGTACTTC.

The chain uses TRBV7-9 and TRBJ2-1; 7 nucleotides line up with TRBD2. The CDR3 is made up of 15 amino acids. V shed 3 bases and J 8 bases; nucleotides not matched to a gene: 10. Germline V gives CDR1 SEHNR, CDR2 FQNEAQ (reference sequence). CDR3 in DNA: TGTGCCAGCAGCTTTTTGGCGGGAGTGGGCCATGAGCAGTTCTTC. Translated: CASSFLAGVGHEQFF.

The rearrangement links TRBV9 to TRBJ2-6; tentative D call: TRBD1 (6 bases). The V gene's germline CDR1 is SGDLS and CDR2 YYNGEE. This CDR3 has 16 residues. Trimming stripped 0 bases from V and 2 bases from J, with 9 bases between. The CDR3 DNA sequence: TGTGCCAGCAGCGTAGCCGCAGGGGCTGGGGCCAACGTCCTGACTTTC. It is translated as CASSVAAGAGANVLTF.

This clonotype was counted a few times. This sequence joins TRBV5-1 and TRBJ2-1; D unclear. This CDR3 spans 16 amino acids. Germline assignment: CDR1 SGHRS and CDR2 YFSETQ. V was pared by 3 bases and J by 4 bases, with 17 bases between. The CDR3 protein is CASSSRTRIEYNEQFF. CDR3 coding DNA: TGCGCCAGCAGCTCCCGGACCCGAATAGAATACAATGAGCAGTTCTTC.

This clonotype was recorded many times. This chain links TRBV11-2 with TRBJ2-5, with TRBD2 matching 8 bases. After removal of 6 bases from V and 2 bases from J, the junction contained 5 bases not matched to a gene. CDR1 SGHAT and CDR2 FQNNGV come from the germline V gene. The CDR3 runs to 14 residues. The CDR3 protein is CASRLASGQETQYF. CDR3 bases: TGTGCCAGCAGGCTTGCTAGCGGGCAAGAGACCCAGTACTTC.

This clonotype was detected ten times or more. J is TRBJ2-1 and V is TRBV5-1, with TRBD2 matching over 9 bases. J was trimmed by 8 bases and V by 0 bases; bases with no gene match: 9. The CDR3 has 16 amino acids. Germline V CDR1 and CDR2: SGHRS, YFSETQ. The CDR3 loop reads CASSLVGSGSVYEQFF. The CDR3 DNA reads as TGCGCCAGCAGCTTGGTGGGTAGCGGGAGTGTCTATGAGCAGTTCTTC. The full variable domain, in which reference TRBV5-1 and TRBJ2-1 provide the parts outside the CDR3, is KAGVTQTPRYLIKTRGQQVTLSCSPISGHRSVSWYQQTPGQGLQFLFEYFSETQRNKGNFPGRFSGRQFSNSRSEMNVSTLELGDSALYLCASSLVGSGSVYEQFFGPGTRLTVL.

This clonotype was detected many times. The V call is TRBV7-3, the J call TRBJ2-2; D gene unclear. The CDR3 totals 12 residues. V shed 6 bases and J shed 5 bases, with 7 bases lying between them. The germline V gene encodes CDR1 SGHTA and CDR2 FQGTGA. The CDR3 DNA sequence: TGTGCCAGCAGTCCAAGTACCGGGGAGCTGTTTTTT. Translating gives CASSPSTGELFF.

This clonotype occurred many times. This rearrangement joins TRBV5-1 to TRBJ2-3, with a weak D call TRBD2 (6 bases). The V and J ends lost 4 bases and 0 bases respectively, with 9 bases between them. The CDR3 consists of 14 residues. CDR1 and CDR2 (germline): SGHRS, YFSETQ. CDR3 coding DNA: TGCGCCAGCAGCCGAGGGACTAGCACAGATACGCAGTATTTT. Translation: CASSRGTSTDTQYF.

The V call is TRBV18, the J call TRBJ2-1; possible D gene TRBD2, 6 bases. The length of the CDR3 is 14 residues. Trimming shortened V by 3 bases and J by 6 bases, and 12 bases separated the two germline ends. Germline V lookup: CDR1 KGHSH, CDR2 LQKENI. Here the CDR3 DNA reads TGTGCCAGCTCACCTTTAGCGGAGTCCAATGAGCAGTTCTTC. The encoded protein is CASSPLAESNEQFF.

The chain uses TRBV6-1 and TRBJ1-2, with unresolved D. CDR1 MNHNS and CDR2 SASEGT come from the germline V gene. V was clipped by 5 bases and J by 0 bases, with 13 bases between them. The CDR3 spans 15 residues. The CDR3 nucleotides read TGTGCCAGCAGTAAAAACGCAGGAACTAACTATGGCTACACCTTC. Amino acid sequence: CASSKNAGTNYGYTF.

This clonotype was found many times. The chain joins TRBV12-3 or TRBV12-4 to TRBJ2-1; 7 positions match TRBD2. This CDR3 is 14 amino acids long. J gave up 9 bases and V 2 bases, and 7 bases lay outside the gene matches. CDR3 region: CASSLSIPGGEQFF. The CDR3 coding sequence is TGTGCCAGCAGTTTATCAATTCCGGGGGGTGAGCAGTTCTTC.

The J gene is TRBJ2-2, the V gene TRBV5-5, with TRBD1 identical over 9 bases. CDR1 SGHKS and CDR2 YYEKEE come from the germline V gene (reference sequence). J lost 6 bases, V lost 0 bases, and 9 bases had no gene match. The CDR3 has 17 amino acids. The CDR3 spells CASSLAGTGNLPGELFF. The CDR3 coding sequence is TGTGCCAGCAGCTTGGCCGGGACAGGGAATCTGCCCGGGGAGCTGTTTTTT.

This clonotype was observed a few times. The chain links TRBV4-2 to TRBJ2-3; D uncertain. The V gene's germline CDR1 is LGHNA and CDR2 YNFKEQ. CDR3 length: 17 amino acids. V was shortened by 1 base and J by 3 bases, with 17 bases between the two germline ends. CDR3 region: CASSQAVGFIGTDTQYF. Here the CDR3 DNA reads TGTGCCAGCAGCCAAGCGGTGGGTTTTATCGGGACAGATACGCAGTATTTT.

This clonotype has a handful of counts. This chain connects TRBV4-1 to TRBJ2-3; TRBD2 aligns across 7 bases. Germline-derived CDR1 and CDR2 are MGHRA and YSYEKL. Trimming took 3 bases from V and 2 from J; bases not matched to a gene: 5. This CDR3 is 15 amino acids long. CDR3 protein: CASSHLGLPTDTQYF. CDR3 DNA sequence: TGCGCCAGCAGCCACTTGGGACTACCCACAGATACGCAGTATTTT.